A selection of T cell receptor beta chains follows, all from one sample in a study of identical twins. Each CDR3 protein is one row after TCRdb ran MiXCR on the 5' RACE reads. The sample has hundreds of thousands of distinct CDR3 sequences, less than 9% seen once. Another study also made use of these data, one on yellow fever vaccine responses in identical twins.

The material sequenced was PBMCs. Receptors originate from a young woman in good health. CDR3s include the opening cysteine and the closing phenylalanine or tryptophan. D genes are given only for firm matches. Part of the rows lack a size; the others show once, few, many or a class for expanded clones.

clone_size,v_call,j_call,d_call,cdr3_aa,cdr3_nt
many,TRBV28,TRBJ2-1,-,CASSQRGNNEQFF,TGTGCCAGCAGCCAAAGGGGAAACAATGAGCAGTTCTTC
-,TRBV12-3/TRBV12-4,TRBJ2-3,TRBD1,CAICLDRVLAKRKDTQYF,TGTGCCATCTGCTTGGACAGGGTCTTAGCCAAAAGGAAGGATACGCAGTATTTT
-,TRBV12-3/TRBV12-4,TRBJ1-4,-,CASRRTRGTNEKLFF,TGTGCCAGCAGACGTACCAGGGGAACTAATGAAAAACTGTTTTTT
few,TRBV4-1,TRBJ2-5,-,CASSQDFGGQETQYF,TGCGCCAGCAGCCAAGATTTTGGCGGCCAAGAGACCCAGTACTTC
-,TRBV29-1,TRBJ2-7,TRBD2,CSGGEGNEQYF,TGCAGCGGGGGGGAGGGAAACGAGCAGTACTTC
few,TRBV28,TRBJ1-2,-,CASSSLGLYGYTF,TGTGCCAGCAGTTCCCTGGGTCTTTATGGCTACACCTTC
-,TRBV20-1,TRBJ2-3,TRBD2,CSARDPPGTSGSTDTQYF,TGCAGTGCTAGAGATCCCCCAGGGACTAGCGGGAGTACAGATACGCAGTATTTT
-,TRBV18,TRBJ2-1,TRBD2,CASSTGLAGAYNEQFF,TGTGCCAGCTCAACGGGACTAGCGGGGGCCTACAATGAGCAGTTCTTC
-,TRBV6-1,TRBJ2-2,TRBD2,CASRHASTSGGRTGELFF,TGTGCCAGCAGACACGCCTCGACTAGCGGGGGACGGACCGGGGAGCTGTTTTTT
-,TRBV19,TRBJ1-1,-,CASSTRGVGNTEAFF,TGTGCCAGTAGCACCCGTGGTGTCGGGAACACTGAAGCTTTCTTT
many,TRBV20-1,TRBJ2-2,TRBD1,CSAGQGTNTGELFF,TGCAGTGCTGGACAGGGGACGAACACCGGGGAGCTGTTTTTT
few,TRBV7-6,TRBJ2-1,TRBD2,CASSSGVAGYNEQFF,TGTGCCAGCAGCTCTGGGGTAGCGGGATACAATGAGCAGTTCTTC
many,TRBV6-5,TRBJ1-5,TRBD1,CASSYIRGQQPQHF,TGTGCCAGCAGTTACATCAGGGGGCAACAGCCCCAGCATTTT
many,TRBV12-3/TRBV12-4,TRBJ2-1,-,CASSLDQYNEQFF,TGTGCCAGCAGCTTGGACCAGTACAATGAGCAGTTCTTC
few,TRBV2,TRBJ2-3,TRBD1,CASSVYRDRVTDTQYF,TGTGCCAGCAGTGTGTACAGGGACAGGGTAACAGATACGCAGTATTTT
-,TRBV20-1,TRBJ1-1,TRBD1,CSARSQGARTEAFF,TGCAGTGCTAGGTCACAGGGGGCGCGAACTGAAGCTTTCTTT
many,TRBV7-9,TRBJ2-5,-,CASSFAGSQEAQYF,TGTGCCAGCAGCTTTGCAGGGAGCCAAGAGGCCCAGTACTTC
few,TRBV12-3/TRBV12-4,TRBJ2-2,-,CASSLTGFSGELFF,TGTGCCAGCAGTTTAACAGGGTTTAGCGGGGAGCTGTTTTTT
-,TRBV2,TRBJ1-2,TRBD1,CARYNRDSYGYTF,TGTGCCAGATATAACCGGGACAGCTATGGCTACACCTTC
-,TRBV20-1,TRBJ2-5,TRBD2,CCAPSGGLAVRGETQYF,TGCTGTGCCCCCTCAGGGGGACTAGCGGTACGGGGAGAGACCCAGTACTTC
few,TRBV10-3,TRBJ1-4,-,CATARDGLEKLFF,TGTGCCACCGCGCGGGACGGATTGGAAAAACTGTTTTTT
many,TRBV20-1,TRBJ1-5,TRBD1,CSARGGQALNQPQHF,TGCAGTGCTAGGGGTGGACAGGCCCTAAATCAGCCCCAGCATTTT
many,TRBV12-5,TRBJ2-1,-,CASGLVRAVVYNEQFF,TGTGCTAGTGGTTTGGTACGAGCGGTAGTCTACAATGAGCAGTTCTTC
many,TRBV12-3/TRBV12-4,TRBJ2-3,TRBD2,CASSTLAGTTDTQYF,TGTGCCAGCAGCACACTAGCGGGCACCACAGATACGCAGTATTTT
-,TRBV6-1,TRBJ2-7,-,CASKSTTTKEQYF,TGTGCCAGCAAGTCCACCACAACGAAGGAGCAGTACTTC
few,TRBV12-3/TRBV12-4,TRBJ2-1,TRBD2,CASSFSSGNQQFF,TGTGCCAGCAGTTTTTCTAGCGGGAACCAGCAGTTCTTC
few,TRBV20-1,TRBJ1-2,-,CSARGDVVQTNYGYTF,TGCAGTGCTAGAGGCGACGTCGTACAGACAAACTATGGCTACACCTTC
few,TRBV3-1,TRBJ2-4,TRBD2,CASSQAGGTKNIQYF,TGTGCCAGCAGCCAAGCGGGGGGGACCAAAAACATTCAGTACTTC
few,TRBV4-1,TRBJ1-2,TRBD1,CASSYPPGQGLVGYTF,TGCGCCAGCAGCTATCCCCCGGGACAGGGGTTAGTTGGCTACACCTTC
few,TRBV7-2,TRBJ1-5,-,CASSLEEAGNNQPQHF,TGTGCCAGCAGCTTAGAAGAGGCAGGGAACAATCAGCCCCAGCATTTT
few,TRBV11-3,TRBJ2-5,TRBD2,CASSFLGLAGQETQYF,TGTGCCAGCAGCTTCCTCGGACTAGCGGGACAAGAGACCCAGTACTTC
many,TRBV12-3/TRBV12-4,TRBJ2-5,-,CASSPRGQETQYF,TGTGCCAGCAGCCCCCGAGGGCAAGAGACCCAGTACTTC
few,TRBV5-1,TRBJ1-5,-,CASSLEGGDQPQHF,TGCGCCAGCAGCTTGGAGGGTGGGGATCAGCCCCAGCATTTT
few,TRBV20-1,TRBJ2-5,TRBD2,CSARGRGGETQYF,TGCAGTGCTAGGGGTCGGGGAGGGGAGACCCAGTACTTC
many,TRBV27,TRBJ2-1,TRBD2,CASSLGVGGNNEQFF,TGTGCCAGCAGTTTAGGGGTGGGGGGGAACAATGAGCAGTTCTTC
many,TRBV24-1,TRBJ2-3,TRBD2,CATSDPIAGTSTDTQYF,TGTGCCACCAGTGACCCCATAGCGGGCACTAGCACAGATACGCAGTATTTT
-,TRBV2,TRBJ2-4,-,CASTGSLGLNIQYF,TGTGCCAGCACAGGCTCCCTGGGGTTGAACATTCAGTACTTC
once,TRBV24-1,TRBJ1-1,-,CATSDFDTEAFF,TGTGCCACCAGTGATTTCGACACTGAAGCTTTCTTT
few,TRBV20-1,TRBJ1-2,TRBD1,CRVNRGLNYGYTF,TGCAGAGTTAACAGGGGGCTAAACTATGGCTACACCTTC
-,TRBV20-1,TRBJ1-5,-,CSARATPDISNQPQHF,TGCAGTGCTAGAGCCACACCGGACATTAGCAATCAGCCCCAGCATTTT
-,TRBV7-7,TRBJ2-5,-,CASSSDLGSETQYF,TGTGCCAGCAGCTCGGATTTGGGGAGTGAGACCCAGTACTTC
few,TRBV5-1,TRBJ2-1,-,CASRPGMDELDEQFF,TGCGCCAGCAGGCCAGGCATGGACGAGCTGGATGAGCAGTTCTTC
many,TRBV5-1,TRBJ1-4,TRBD1,CASSLAGTGGEKLFF,TGCGCCAGCAGCTTGGCGGGGACAGGGGGCGAAAAACTGTTTTTT
-,TRBV12-3/TRBV12-4,TRBJ2-7,TRBD2,CASRGLAGESYEQYF,TGTGCCAGCAGGGGACTAGCGGGAGAATCCTACGAGCAGTACTTC
-,TRBV28,TRBJ1-5,-,CASSFRDCCIAPSNQPQHF,TGTGCCAGCAGTTTCCGGGACTGTTGCATTGCCCCTAGCAATCAGCCCCAGCATTTT
few,TRBV27,TRBJ2-1,TRBD2,CAPPGTSGVYEQFF,TGTGCCCCCCCCGGGACTAGCGGAGTCTATGAGCAGTTCTTC
few,TRBV12-3/TRBV12-4,TRBJ1-5,-,CASKSANQPQHF,TGTGCCAGCAAATCGGCGAATCAGCCCCAGCATTTT
-,TRBV20-1,TRBJ1-5,-,CSARRQIDQPQHF,TGCAGTGCTAGACGTCAGATAGATCAGCCCCAGCATTTT
-,TRBV10-3,TRBJ1-5,-,CAISEREGNQPQHF,TGTGCCATCAGTGAGAGGGAGGGCAACCAGCCCCAGCATTTT
many,TRBV4-1,TRBJ2-2,-,CASSQDGRITGELFF,TGCGCCAGCAGCCAAGATGGACGAATCACCGGGGAGCTGTTTTTT
many,TRBV4-1,TRBJ2-7,-,CASSPNKQGFYEQYF,TGCGCCAGCAGCCCGAACAAACAGGGTTTCTACGAGCAGTACTTC
few,TRBV27,TRBJ2-3,-,CASSLTRASTDTQYF,TGTGCCAGCAGTTTAACGCGGGCTAGCACAGATACGCAGTATTTT